Detailed here is one TCR beta chain. The data belong to a study of patients and donors after allogeneic stem cell transplantation. TCRdb re-derived calls from the RT-PCR reads in MiXCR, one entry per CDR3 protein. The repertoire includes about 160,000 distinct CDR3 sequences, 30% to 45% of them detected once, and less than 60% sits in the top ten. This CDR3 has 12 amino acids. J lost 7 bases, V lost 8 bases, and 7 bases had no gene match. The chain combines TRBV12-3 or TRBV12-4 with TRBJ1-2; 7 bases line up with TRBD1. The specimen was blood, either unsorted or a sorted T cell fraction (not recorded which). This TCR was sampled from a human donor who was either an allogeneic HSCT recipient or a stem cell or donor lymphocyte infusion donor (not recorded which). It is not recorded whose cells these are; they may come from a transplant donor. The CDR3 DNA reads TGTGCCAGCCGACAGGGAATCAGTGGCTACACCTTC. Amino acid sequence: CASRQGISGYTF.